This T cell receptor (beta chain) appears in the sequencing data of a study of CD8 T cells in Susac syndrome. CD8+ and CD4+ T cells circulating in blood were sequenced for TCR beta. The study used treatment-naive patients who had stable or active relapsing-remitting disease as multiple sclerosis controls. The CD8+ and CD4+ T cells were negatively isolated, with the TEMRA cells enriched by FACS. Reverse transcription of roughly 0.5 to 1 ug RNA used random hexamers. Amplification of TCR beta CDR3 across 54 Vbeta and 13 Jbeta was performed with immunoSEQ multiplex PCR. TCRdb recomputed calls from the immunoSEQ multiplex PCR reads with MiXCR, one row per CDR3 protein. This sample has approximately 120,000 distinct CDR3 sequences, with approximately 93% found just once. This receptor was identified in a human donor with multiple sclerosis. Sequenced material: CD8+ T cells from PBMCs.

In DNA form, the CDR3 reads TGCAGCGTTGAGGCAGCCGGGGAGCTGTTTTTT. Its protein is CSVEAAGELFF. The chain carries TRBV29-1 and TRBJ2-2; unclear D gene. The CDR3 loop spans 11 amino acids. Between the trimmed V and J ends, which lost 3 bases and 6 bases, there was a span of 5 bases. Germline CDR1 is SQVTM and CDR2 is ANQGSEA.